This record looks at one TCR beta chain sequence and its context. The antigen remains unidentified. The CDR3 is made up of 15 amino acids. Trimming took 6 bases from V and 4 from J; bases not matched to a gene: 6. Germline V gives CDR1 KGHSH, CDR2 LQKENI. The data were taken from a study of beta chain features in type 1 diabetes. General observations from the study: Moderate but significant shortening of TCRB CDR3s was recorded in all four CD4+ subsets from Type 1 diabetes patients. Possible PCR preference for shorter templates applied equally to patients and controls.

TCRB transcripts that were expressed got sequenced, as all of the isolated RNA had been reverse transcribed. Repertoires were generated with immunoSEQ multiplex PCR, while TCRdb's copy carries only in-frame clones and drops some. The sample comprises about 340,000 clones, about 13% of which are singletons, and nearly 0.015% rests with the top ten. The sequence derives from a woman between 18 and 29 years old with type 1 diabetes. The sample taken for sequencing was naive CD4+ T cells from blood. The genes are TRBV18 and TRBJ1-5; 10 nucleotides match TRBD1. The CDR3 bases are TGTGCCAGCTCGGATCGGACAGGGGGAAATCAGCCCCAGCATTTT. The encoded protein is CASSDRTGGNQPQHF.